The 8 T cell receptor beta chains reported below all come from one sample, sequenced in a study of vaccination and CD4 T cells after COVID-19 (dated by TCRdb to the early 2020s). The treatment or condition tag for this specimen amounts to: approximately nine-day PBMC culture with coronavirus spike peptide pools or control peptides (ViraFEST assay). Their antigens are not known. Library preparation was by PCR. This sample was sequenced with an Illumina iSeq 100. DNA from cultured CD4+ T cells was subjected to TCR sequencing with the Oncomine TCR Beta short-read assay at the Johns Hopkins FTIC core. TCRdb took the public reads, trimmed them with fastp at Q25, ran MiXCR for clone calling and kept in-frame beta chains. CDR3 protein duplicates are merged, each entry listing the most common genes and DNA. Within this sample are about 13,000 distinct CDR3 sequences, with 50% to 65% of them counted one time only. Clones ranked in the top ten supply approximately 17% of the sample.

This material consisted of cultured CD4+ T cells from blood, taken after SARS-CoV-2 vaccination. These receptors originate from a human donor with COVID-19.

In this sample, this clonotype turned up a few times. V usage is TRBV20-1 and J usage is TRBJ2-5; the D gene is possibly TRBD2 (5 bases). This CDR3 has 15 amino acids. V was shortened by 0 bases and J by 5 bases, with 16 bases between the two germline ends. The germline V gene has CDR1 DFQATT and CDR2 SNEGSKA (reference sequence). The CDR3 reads CSARDSWRASETQYF. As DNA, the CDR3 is TGCAGTGCTAGAGATTCTTGGCGGGCTTCGGAGACCCAGTACTTC.

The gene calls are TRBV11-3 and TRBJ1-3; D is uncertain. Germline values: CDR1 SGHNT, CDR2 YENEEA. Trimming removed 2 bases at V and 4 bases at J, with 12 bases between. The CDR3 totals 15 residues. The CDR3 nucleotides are TGTGCCAGCAGCTTATACGGGGTATCGGGAAACACCATATATTTT. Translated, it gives CASSLYGVSGNTIYF.

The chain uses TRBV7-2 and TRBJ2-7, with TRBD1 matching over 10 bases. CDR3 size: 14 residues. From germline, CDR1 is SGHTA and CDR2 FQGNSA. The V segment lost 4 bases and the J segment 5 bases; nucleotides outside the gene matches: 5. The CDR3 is CASSYRTGGDEQYF. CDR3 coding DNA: TGTGCCAGCAGCTACCGGACAGGGGGAGACGAGCAGTACTTC.

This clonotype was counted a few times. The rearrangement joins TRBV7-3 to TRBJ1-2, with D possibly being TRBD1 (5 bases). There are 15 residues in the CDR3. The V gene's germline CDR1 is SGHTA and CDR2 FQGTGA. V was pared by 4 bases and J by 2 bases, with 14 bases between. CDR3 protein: CASSYGHFSNYGYTF. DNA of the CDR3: TGTGCCAGCAGCTATGGACATTTTTCCAACTATGGCTACACCTTC.

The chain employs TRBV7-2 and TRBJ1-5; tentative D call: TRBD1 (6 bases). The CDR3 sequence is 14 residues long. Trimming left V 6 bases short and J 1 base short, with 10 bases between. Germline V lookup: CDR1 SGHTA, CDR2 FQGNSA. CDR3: CASRPGTSNQPQHF. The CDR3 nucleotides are TGTGCCAGCAGACCCGGGACAAGCAATCAGCCCCAGCATTTT.

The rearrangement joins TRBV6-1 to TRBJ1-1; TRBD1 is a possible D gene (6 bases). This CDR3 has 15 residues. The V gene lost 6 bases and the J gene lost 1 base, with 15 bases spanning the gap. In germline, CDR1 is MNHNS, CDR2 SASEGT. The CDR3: CASSDRSSGNTEAFF. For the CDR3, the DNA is TGTGCCAGCAGCGACAGGTCATCGGGGAACACTGAAGCTTTCTTT.

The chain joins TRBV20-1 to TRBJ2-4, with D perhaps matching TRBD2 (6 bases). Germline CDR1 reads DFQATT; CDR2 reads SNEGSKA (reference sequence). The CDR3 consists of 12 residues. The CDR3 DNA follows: TGCAGCGCCGCCGGGGGTCGGGACATTCAGTACTTC. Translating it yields CSAAGGRDIQYF.

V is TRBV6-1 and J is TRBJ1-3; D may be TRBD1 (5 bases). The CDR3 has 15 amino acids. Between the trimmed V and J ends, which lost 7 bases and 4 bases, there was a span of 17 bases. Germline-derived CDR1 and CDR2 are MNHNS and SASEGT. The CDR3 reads CASTPGTEGGNTIYF. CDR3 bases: TGTGCCAGCACCCCCGGGACCGAAGGGGGAAACACCATATATTTT.